This entry features one T cell receptor (beta chain) sequence. Its antigen is still unknown. Sequencing used immunoSEQ multiplex PCR; TCRdb keeps in-frame clones, though not all of them. Of over 100,000 clones in the sample, 90% were seen once. This sample is part of a study of T cell responses to AZD1222 COVID-19 vaccine. As for the study in general: Pooling of second doses given at about 4 or about 12 weeks was done. Study results and limitations: Only a handful of AZD1222 recipients tested seropositive at baseline. Repertoires were obtained only post-peak T cell response.

CDR1 MNHEY and CDR2 SMNVEV come from the germline V gene (reference sequence). With 0 bases removed from V and 3 bases from J, the gap between germline ends came to 8 bases. The CDR3 is made up of 14 amino acids. The chain links TRBV27 to TRBJ1-1; D might be TRBD1 (6 bases). This receptor was obtained from an adult in good health. The sequences come from peripheral blood, collected on day 0 of AZD1222 vaccination. CDR3 nucleotide sequence: TGTGCCAGCAGTTTATCGCAGGGGTACACTGAAGCTTTCTTT. It codes for CASSLSQGYTEAFF.